The TCR beta chain described here comes from a study of cytomegalovirus exposure and HLA in healthy donors. This CDR3 contains 16 residues. The V end lost 1 base, the J end lost 4 bases, and 16 bases lay between the germline ends. Germline lookup yields CDR1 SEHNR and CDR2 FQNEAQ (reference sequence). Use of 60 Vbeta and 13 Jbeta primers characterized the PCR. How the authors handled the data: Per a later analysis, the number of unique TCR beta chains was some 82 million, of which some 10 million were shared. Some clones are missing from TCRdb's copy, which holds only in-frame ones; the method was immunoSEQ multiplex PCR. The DNA was the basis for D and trimming; V, J and clone size are from that table. Here the sample spans approximately 150,000 clones, 80% being singletons.

The receptor comes from a man aged 18-30 years in good health and CMV-seropositive. Material: PBMCs. This chain joins TRBV7-9 and TRBJ1-1; D is uncertain. The CDR3 coding sequence is TGTGCCAGCAGCTTAGTCGGAGGGTCCTCGCGCACTGAAGCTTTCTTT. It is translated as CASSLVGGSSRTEAFF.